This T cell receptor beta chain was recorded in a study of T cell repertoires in cytomegalovirus infection. Across the study: Public TCR beta signature analysis indicated the presence of both CMV infection and matching HLA type. Study-wide results and limits: Public TCR beta family frequency separated CMV-and-HLA carriers, including in an independent cohort. The response measured ex vivo was dominated by TCR beta clonotypes (HLA-C-restricted and CMV-specific).

This clonotype was seen a handful of times. Its antigen is unknown. From germline, CDR1 is GTSNPN and CDR2 SVGIG (reference sequence). V was shortened by 3 bases and J by 8 bases, with 10 bases between the two germline ends. The CDR3 is 11 residues long. In TCRdb, the reads were re-called with MiXCR into one record per CDR3 protein. The table lists under 450,000 distinct CDR3 sequences, roughly 34% of them singletons. The sequenced sample was cultured PBMCs, obtained from culture after CMV antigen stimulation. This receptor was taken from a human donor in good health (CMV status not recorded). Some clones in this sample may be carry-over from other donors' samples. The chain has TRBV30 and TRBJ1-2; D gene ambiguous. The DNA for the CDR3 is TGTGCCTGGAGGGGATTCGAGGGCTACACCTTC. This gives the protein CAWRGFEGYTF.